This is a list of T cell receptor beta chains from one sample in a study of T cell responses to AZD1222 COVID-19 vaccine. Sequencing used immunoSEQ multiplex PCR; TCRdb keeps in-frame clones, though not all of them. The repertoire holds about 66,000 clones, with 80% to 95% as singletons. The specimen comprised peripheral blood, sampled 28 days after the second dose of the MenACWY control vaccine. The receptors originated from an adult who received the MenACWY meningococcal vaccine as a control. Each CDR3 is given with its conserved first and last residue. The D gene is left open where the match is weak. For some rows the clone size is stated as once, few or many, or as a class when expanded; others skip it.

cdr3_aa	cdr3_nt	v_call	d_call	cdr3_length	clone_size	j_call
CASRIPVSRKTEAFF	TGCGCCAGCAGAATCCCAGTCAGCCGGAAAACTGAAGCTTTCTTT	TRBV10-2	-	15	-	TRBJ1-1
CASRRLNTEAFF	TGTGCCAGCAGAAGGCTGAACACTGAAGCTTTCTTT	TRBV25-1	-	12	-	TRBJ1-1
CASSQDRGVVKYGYTF	TGTGCCAGCAGCCAAGATCGGGGGGTAGTAAAGTATGGCTACACCTTC	TRBV3-1/TRBV3-2	-	16	-	TRBJ1-2
CASRWGLAGEDTQYF	TGTGCCAGCAGATGGGGACTAGCGGGAGAAGATACGCAGTATTTT	TRBV11-1	TRBD2	15	-	TRBJ2-3
CASSQSTGLRGYTF	TGCGCCAGCAGCCAAAGCACAGGGCTTCGTGGCTACACCTTC	TRBV4-3	-	14	-	TRBJ1-2
CASSIEGAPYTQYF	TGTGCCAGTAGTATAGAGGGTGCGCCTTATACGCAGTATTTT	TRBV19	-	14	-	TRBJ2-3
CASSLNNEQFF	TGTGCCAGCAGTTTGAATAATGAGCAGTTCTTC	TRBV12-3/TRBV12-4	-	11	-	TRBJ2-1
CASIFGIRAFF	TGTGCCAGCATTTTTGGCATTCGGGCTTTCTTT	TRBV6-5	-	11	-	TRBJ1-1
CASSHIDRNTEAFF	TGTGCCAGTAGCCATATCGACAGAAACACTGAAGCTTTCTTT	TRBV19	-	14	-	TRBJ1-1
CASSPSTGVRGTEAFF	TGTGCCAGCAGTCCGTCGACAGGGGTGCGGGGGACCGAAGCTTTCTTT	TRBV28	TRBD1	16	once	TRBJ1-1
CASSFGTPQETQYF	TGTGCCAGCAGTTTCGGGACTCCTCAAGAGACCCAGTACTTC	TRBV6-2/TRBV6-3	-	14	-	TRBJ2-5
CASSAVTGGSYNEQFF	TGTGCCAGCAGCGCGGTTACAGGGGGGTCCTACAATGAGCAGTTCTTC	TRBV9	TRBD1	16	-	TRBJ2-1
CASSYPGVAGNTQYF	TGTGCCAGCAGTTACCCCGGGGTAGCGGGCAATACGCAGTATTTT	TRBV6-5	TRBD2	15	-	TRBJ2-3
CASSVSQYNEKLFF	TGTGCCAGCAGCGTGAGTCAGTATAATGAAAAACTGTTTTTT	TRBV9	-	14	-	TRBJ1-4
CASSDGLSYEQYF	TGTGCCAGCAGTGACGGGTTATCCTACGAGCAGTACTTC	TRBV6-4	-	13	once	TRBJ2-7
CASSSQGNQPQHF	TGCGCCAGCAGTTCACAGGGCAATCAGCCCCAGCATTTT	TRBV10-1	-	13	medium-sized	TRBJ1-5
CASSIQEIGPQHF	TGTGCCAGTAGTATACAGGAAATCGGGCCCCAGCATTTT	TRBV19	-	13	-	TRBJ1-5
CASSQDLASNQPQHF	TGTGCCAGCAGCCAAGATCTCGCAAGCAATCAGCCCCAGCATTTT	TRBV3-1/TRBV3-2	-	15	-	TRBJ1-5
CATSGDRGQGGYTF	TGTGCCACCAGCGGGGACAGGGGGCAGGGTGGCTACACCTTC	TRBV15	TRBD1	14	-	TRBJ1-2
CASSQAAETIFEQYF	TGCGCCAGCAGCCAAGCAGCAGAGACTATCTTCGAGCAGTACTTC	TRBV4-1	-	15	-	TRBJ2-7
CASSEGGTNEKLFF	TGCGCCAGCAGCGAGGGAGGGACTAATGAAAAACTGTTTTTT	TRBV5-1	-	14	-	TRBJ1-4
CASSPTGYEQYF	TGTGCCAGCAGCCCGACAGGGTACGAGCAGTACTTC	TRBV12-3/TRBV12-4	TRBD1	12	-	TRBJ2-7
CATSSHLREETQYF	TGTGCCACCAGCAGCCACTTGCGGGAAGAGACCCAGTACTTC	TRBV15	-	14	-	TRBJ2-5
CASREGGPGNQPQHF	TGTGCCAGCAGAGAAGGGGGCCCGGGGAATCAGCCCCAGCATTTT	TRBV28	TRBD1	15	-	TRBJ1-5
CASSLERRYEGKTYYEQYF	TGTGCCAGCAGCTTGGAACGGCGGTACGAGGGGAAGACCTACTACGAGCAGTACTTC	TRBV5-4	-	19	-	TRBJ2-7
CASSPQWTGKNTEAFF	TGCGCCAGCAGCCCCCAGTGGACAGGGAAAAACACTGAAGCTTTCTTT	TRBV5-1	TRBD1	16	-	TRBJ1-1
CASSALYNQPQHF	TGTGCCAGTAGTGCCCTTTATAATCAGCCCCAGCATTTT	TRBV19	-	13	-	TRBJ1-5
CASKRAGEAHEQYF	TGTGCCAGCAAGCGAGCGGGAGAAGCCCACGAGCAGTACTTC	TRBV6-5	TRBD2	14	once	TRBJ2-7
CASSPPSGRANEQFF	TGTGCCAGCTCACCACCTAGCGGGAGGGCCAATGAGCAGTTCTTC	TRBV18	TRBD2	15	-	TRBJ2-1
CASSLPGQGPTDTQYF	TGCGCCAGCAGCTTGCCCGGACAGGGGCCCACAGATACGCAGTATTTT	TRBV5-1	TRBD1	16	-	TRBJ2-3
CSVEERAGYGYTF	TGCAGCGTTGAAGAAAGGGCGGGATATGGCTACACCTTC	TRBV29-1	-	13	-	TRBJ1-2
CASSLSNSNTGELFF	TGTGCCAGCAGCTTGTCGAACTCGAACACCGGGGAGCTGTTTTTT	TRBV5-5	-	15	-	TRBJ2-2
CAWSRGGLNGYTF	TGTGCCTGGAGCAGGGGGGGGCTGAATGGCTACACCTTC	TRBV30	TRBD1	13	-	TRBJ1-2
CASSLGTSGIMIQYF	TGTGCCAGCAGTCTAGGGACTAGCGGGATAATGATTCAGTACTTC	TRBV6-5	TRBD2	15	-	TRBJ2-4
CASTWGLWGNQPQHF	TGTGCCAGCACCTGGGGCCTTTGGGGCAATCAGCCCCAGCATTTT	TRBV28	-	15	-	TRBJ1-5
CASSIGGFRAWDSNQPQHF	TGTGCCAGTAGTATTGGGGGCTTTCGGGCCTGGGATAGCAATCAGCCCCAGCATTTT	TRBV19	-	19	-	TRBJ1-5
CASSSSDQNEQFF	TGTGCCAGCAGTTCCTCCGACCAAAATGAGCAGTTCTTC	TRBV6-6	-	13	-	TRBJ2-1
CASSPDVNQPQHF	TGTGCCAGCTCTCCAGATGTTAATCAGCCCCAGCATTTT	TRBV18	-	13	once	TRBJ1-5
CASSTTGVVDEQFF	TGTGCCAGCAGCACCACAGGGGTAGTTGATGAGCAGTTCTTC	TRBV7-9	TRBD1	14	-	TRBJ2-1
CASSSLLVSEAFF	TGTGCCAGCAGCTCCCTATTAGTATCCGAAGCTTTCTTT	TRBV11-2	-	13	-	TRBJ1-1
CASSQGGAVGNTEAFF	TGTGCCAGCAGCCAGGGTGGCGCGGTGGGGAACACTGAAGCTTTCTTT	TRBV3-1/TRBV3-2	-	16	-	TRBJ1-1
CASDRGLGTEAFF	TGTGCCAGCGACAGGGGACTGGGCACTGAAGCTTTCTTT	TRBV2	TRBD1	13	-	TRBJ1-1
CASSREYTADTQYF	TGTGCCAGCAGCCGCGAGTACACAGCAGATACGCAGTATTTT	TRBV2	-	14	-	TRBJ2-3
CASSFPGNNEKLFF	TGTGCCAGCAGTTTCCCCGGGAACAATGAAAAACTGTTTTTT	TRBV28	-	14	once	TRBJ1-4
CASNVGVADTQYF	TGTGCCAGCAACGTGGGAGTCGCAGATACGCAGTATTTT	TRBV12-3/TRBV12-4	-	13	-	TRBJ2-3
CASSIRGPGSTEAFF	TGTGCCAGTAGTATACGGGGGCCGGGGAGCACTGAAGCTTTCTTT	TRBV19	-	15	-	TRBJ1-1
CASSPRGDEQYF	TGTGCCAGCAGCCCCCGCGGGGACGAGCAGTACTTC	TRBV11-2	-	12	-	TRBJ2-7
CASTPLGGGYTF	TGTGCCAGCACCCCCCTCGGAGGTGGCTACACCTTC	TRBV28	-	12	-	TRBJ1-2
CASSLRSRALYHEQFF	TGTGCCAGCAGCCTTCGGAGTAGAGCTCTATACCATGAGCAGTTCTTC	TRBV28	-	16	-	TRBJ2-1
CASSLSFQLDEKLFF	TGTGCCAGCAGCTTAAGTTTCCAGCTGGATGAAAAACTGTTTTTT	TRBV11-1	-	15	-	TRBJ1-4
CASSWSGTGLNTQYF	TGCGCCAGCAGCTGGTCAGGGACGGGACTTAATACGCAGTATTTT	TRBV5-1	-	15	-	TRBJ2-3
CAVGGPNYGYTF	TGTGCCGTTGGGGGGCCTAACTATGGCTACACCTTC	TRBV7-9	-	12	-	TRBJ1-2
CASGNLPTYEQYF	TGTGCCAGCGGAAACTTACCAACGTACGAGCAGTACTTC	TRBV6-5	-	13	few	TRBJ2-7